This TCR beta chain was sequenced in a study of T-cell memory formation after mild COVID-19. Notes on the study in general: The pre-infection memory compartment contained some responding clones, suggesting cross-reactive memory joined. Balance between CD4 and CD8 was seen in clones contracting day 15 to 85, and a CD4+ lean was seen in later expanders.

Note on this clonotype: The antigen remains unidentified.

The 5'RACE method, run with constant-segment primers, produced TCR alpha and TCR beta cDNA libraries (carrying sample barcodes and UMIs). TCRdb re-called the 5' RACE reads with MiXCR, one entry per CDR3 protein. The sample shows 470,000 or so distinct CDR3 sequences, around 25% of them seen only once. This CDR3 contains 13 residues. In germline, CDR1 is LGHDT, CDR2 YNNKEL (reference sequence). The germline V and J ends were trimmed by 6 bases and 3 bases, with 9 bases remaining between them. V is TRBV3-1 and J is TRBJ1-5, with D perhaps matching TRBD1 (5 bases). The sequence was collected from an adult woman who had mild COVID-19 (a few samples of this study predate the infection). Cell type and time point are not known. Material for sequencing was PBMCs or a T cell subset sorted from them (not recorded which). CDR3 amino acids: CASSSGYNQPQHF. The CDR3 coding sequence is TGTGCCAGCAGTTCAGGGTACAATCAGCCCCAGCATTTT.